There are many counts of the clone carrying this T cell receptor (beta chain). The antigen remains undetermined. Hyperthyroidism patients were newly diagnosed, had disease duration under 2 months, and were aged 18 to 65 years. The germline gives CDR1 MDHEN, CDR2 SYDVKM. The CDR3 runs to 13 residues. V lost 11 bases to trimming and J lost 9 bases, with 17 bases between them. The investigators amplified TCR beta CDR3 regions from RNA transcripts. HTBI primers drove first-round RT-PCR of the TCR CDR3. TCRdb processed the multiplex PCR reads anew with MiXCR; each CDR3 protein has one entry. The sample lists a few hundred thousand distinct CDR3 sequences; roughly 15% were seen once. The data originate from a study of T cells in Graves' hyperthyroidism and ophthalmopathy. Study-wide results and limits: Most clonotypes expanded in thyroid above 0.001 were likewise present in blood. Classification by a 13 V-J model distinguished ophthalmopathy from stable hyperthyroidism.

Sequencing input: blood. The TCR comes from a woman in her thirties or forties with Graves' hyperthyroidism that later progressed to Graves' ophthalmopathy. J is TRBJ2-6 and V is TRBV28, with D perhaps being TRBD1 or TRBD2 (5 bases each). The chain's CDR3 is CASGTPGINVLTF. In nucleotides, the CDR3 is TGTGCCTCGGGGACCCCGGGTATCAACGTCCTGACTTTC.